This TCR beta chain was profiled in a study of shared clonotypes between healthy human individuals. Study-wide background: Three plates were used per donor for CD4 naive, three for CD4 memory, two for CD8 naive and one for CD8 memory.

This clone appeared a few times. Sorted subsets were amplified in replicate PCRs using about 200 ng DNA, around 30,000 T cell genomes. This table comes from immunoSEQ multiplex PCR, and its TCRdb copy is limited to in-frame clones, with some not included. In the table there are approximately 2,000,000 clones, just under 95% of which are singletons. Naive CD8 populations comprised CD45RO-negative cells positively selected for CCR7, excluding terminally differentiated effector memory CD45RA+ cells. The CDR3 has 14 residues. Germline V lookup: CDR1 MGHRA, CDR2 YSYEKL. V shed 0 bases and J shed 0 bases, with 5 bases lying between them.

This chain uses TRBV4-1 with TRBJ1-1; D unclear. The specimen was naive CD8+ T cells from PBMCs. The TCR was taken from a young man in good health. Some clones in this sample may be carry-over from other donors' samples. CDR3 bases: TGCGCCAGCAGCCAAGATGGAATGAACACTGAAGCTTTCTTT. Amino acids: CASSQDGMNTEAFF.